Listed here is a single T cell receptor beta chain. The CDR3 is 16 amino acids. Trimming cost V 1 base and J 6 bases; bases outside gene matches: 11. CDR1 and CDR2 (germline): SGHAT, FQNNGV. This specimen comes from a study of blood T cell repertoires in COVID-19. Looking at the study overall: Acute-phase and convalescent COVID-19 samples originated in the United States, Italy and Spain.

Profiled with immunoSEQ multiplex PCR; TCRdb holds only in-frame clones, not every one. The sample yields 200,000 to 250,000 clones, around 86% seen once. Sequenced input: peripheral blood. The TCR originated in an elderly woman with COVID-19, enrolled during active disease. The gene calls are TRBV11-2 and TRBJ1-1; 7 nucleotides agree with TRBD1. CDR3 nucleotide sequence: TGTGCCAGCAGCTTAGCTGAGACAGGGAAGGGATCTGAAGCTTTCTTT. Residues: CASSLAETGKGSEAFF.